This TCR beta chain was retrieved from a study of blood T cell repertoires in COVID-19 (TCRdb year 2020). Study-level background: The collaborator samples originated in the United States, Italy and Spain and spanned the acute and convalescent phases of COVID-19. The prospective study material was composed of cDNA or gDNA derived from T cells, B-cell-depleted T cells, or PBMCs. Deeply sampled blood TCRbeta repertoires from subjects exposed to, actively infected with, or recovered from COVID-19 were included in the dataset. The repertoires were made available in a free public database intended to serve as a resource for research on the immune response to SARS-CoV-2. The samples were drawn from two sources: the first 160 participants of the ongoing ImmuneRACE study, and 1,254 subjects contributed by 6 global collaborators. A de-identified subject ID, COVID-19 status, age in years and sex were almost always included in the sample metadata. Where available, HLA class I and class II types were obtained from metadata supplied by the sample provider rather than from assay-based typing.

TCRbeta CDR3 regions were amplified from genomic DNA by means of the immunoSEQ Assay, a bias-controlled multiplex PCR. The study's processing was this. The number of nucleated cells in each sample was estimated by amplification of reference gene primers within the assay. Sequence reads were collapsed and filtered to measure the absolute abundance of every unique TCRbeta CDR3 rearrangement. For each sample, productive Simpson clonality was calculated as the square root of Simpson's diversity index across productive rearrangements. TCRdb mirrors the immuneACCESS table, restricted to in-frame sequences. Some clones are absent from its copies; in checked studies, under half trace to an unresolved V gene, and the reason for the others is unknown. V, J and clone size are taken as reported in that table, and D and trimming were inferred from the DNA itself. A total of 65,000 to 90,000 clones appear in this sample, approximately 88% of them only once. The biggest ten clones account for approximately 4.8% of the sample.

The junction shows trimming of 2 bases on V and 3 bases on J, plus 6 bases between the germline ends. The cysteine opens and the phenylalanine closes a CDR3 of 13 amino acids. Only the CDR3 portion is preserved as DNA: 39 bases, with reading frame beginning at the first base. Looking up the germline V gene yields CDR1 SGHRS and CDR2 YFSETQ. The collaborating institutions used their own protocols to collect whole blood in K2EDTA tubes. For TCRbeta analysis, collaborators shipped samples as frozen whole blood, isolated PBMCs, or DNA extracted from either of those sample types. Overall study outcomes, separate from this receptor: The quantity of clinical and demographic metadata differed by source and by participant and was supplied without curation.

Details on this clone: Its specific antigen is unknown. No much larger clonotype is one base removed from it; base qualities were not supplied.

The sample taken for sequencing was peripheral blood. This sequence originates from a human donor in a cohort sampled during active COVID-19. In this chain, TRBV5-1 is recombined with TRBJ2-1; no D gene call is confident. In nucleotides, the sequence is TGCGCCAGCAGCTTTGACTTCTACAATGAGCAGTTCTTC. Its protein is CASSFDFYNEQFF.